The next 24 T cell receptor beta chains were all read from a single sample in a study of regulatory T cells in long-lasting Graves disease. The time point was: newly diagnosed GD, antithyroid drugs for less than 3 months. Making the TCR library involved RNA that had been extracted from PBMCs. Investigators prepared the TCR beta libraries by applying iRepertoire HTBI primers and Arm-PCR of CDR3 regions. TCRdb re-called the multiplex PCR reads through MiXCR, storing one row per CDR3 protein. The sample holds some 200,000 distinct CDR3 sequences; around 20% are singletons and the top ten take approximately 10%. The sample was also linked to a second study, of T cells in Graves' hyperthyroidism and ophthalmopathy.

Sample: peripheral blood mononuclear cells (PBMCs), taken at new diagnosis, from a patient treated with antithyroid drugs. The receptors were gathered from a young woman with Graves disease.

In this sample, this clonotype turned up many times. V and J are TRBV30 and TRBJ1-1, with D possibly matching TRBD1 (5 bases). The CDR3 loop spans 13 amino acids. Trimming pared 0 bases from V and 4 bases from J, leaving 9 bases between. Germline CDR1 reads GTSNPN; CDR2 reads SVGIG (reference sequence). CDR3 sequence reads: CAWSVMGGTEAFF. In DNA, the CDR3 is TGTGCCTGGAGTGTGATGGGGGGCACTGAAGCTTTCTTT. Looking up the rest from reference TRBV30 and TRBJ1-1 gives the full variable domain: SQTIHQWPATLVQPVGSPLSLECTVEGTSNPNLYWYRQAAGRGLQLLFYSVGIGQISSEVPQNLSASRPQDRQFILSSKKLLLSDSGFYLCAWSVMGGTEAFFGQGTRLTVV.

The gene calls are TRBV30 and TRBJ1-3; D is unclear. V gave up 3 bases and J gave up 4 bases, with 7 bases separating them. Per the germline V gene, CDR1 is GTSNPN and CDR2 is SVGIG (reference sequence). This CDR3 has 12 amino acids. CDR3 DNA sequence: TGTGCCTGGAGGATTACGGGAAACACCATATATTTT. This sequence encodes CAWRITGNTIYF.

Points on this clonotype: Since a much larger clone is just one base distant, this may be a read error. The chain recombines TRBV20-1 with TRBJ2-3; 11 bases fit TRBD2. Trimming cost V 7 bases and J 3 bases; bases outside gene matches: 9. Looked up from germline, CDR1 is DFQATT and CDR2 is SNEGSKA (reference sequence). The CDR3 runs 15 residues. The CDR3 loop reads CSVDPLAGGTDTQYF. CDR3 coding DNA: TGCAGTGTGGACCCTCTAGCGGGGGGAACAGATACGCAGTATTTT.

The chain has TRBV19 and TRBJ1-5; D is unresolved. V was clipped by 6 bases and J by 0 bases, with 9 bases between them. Per germline, CDR1 LNHDA and CDR2 SQIVND (reference sequence). CDR3 length: 14 amino acids. CDR3: CASRLIYSNQPQHF. CDR3 nucleotides: TGTGCCAGTAGGTTGATTTATAGCAATCAGCCCCAGCATTTT.

This clonotype appeared many times. As DNA, the CDR3 is TGTGCCAGCAGCTTGCCCGGGATCTATGGCTACACCTTC. It encodes CASSLPGIYGYTF. The genes are TRBV5-6 and TRBJ1-2; D gene ambiguous. Trimming stripped 1 base from V and 4 bases from J, with 8 bases between. The CDR3 loop spans 13 amino acids. Germline assignment: CDR1 SGHDT and CDR2 YYEEEE.

Ten or more counts support this clonotype. A far larger clone is one nucleotide away, so this likely arose from a read error. This chain connects TRBV2 to TRBJ1-4, with 7 bases lining up with TRBD1. J lost 6 bases, V lost 6 bases, and 10 bases had no gene match. The CDR3 runs 15 residues. Per germline, CDR1 SNHLY and CDR2 FYNNEI. The CDR3 is CASSRLGQVDEKLFF. Written as DNA, the CDR3 is TGTGCCAGCAGCAGACTAGGACAGGTGGATGAAAAACTGTTTTTT.

The genes are TRBV28 and TRBJ2-4; 9 bases fit TRBD1. This CDR3 contains 17 residues. Trimming cost V 6 bases and J 1 base; bases outside gene matches: 10. From germline, CDR1 is MDHEN and CDR2 SYDVKM. The CDR3 DNA is TGTGCCAGCAGCCTCTCACAGGGGGCGAAGGCCAAAAACATTCAGTACTTC. Amino acids: CASSLSQGAKAKNIQYF.

This chain links TRBV6-2 or TRBV6-3 with TRBJ1-2; D gene unclear. Trimming removed 6 bases from V and 4 bases from J, with 15 bases in between. The CDR3 has 14 residues. CDR1 and CDR2 (germline): MNHEY, SVGEGT. CDR3 protein: CASSEEVRRYGYTF. In DNA, the CDR3 is TGTGCCAGCAGCGAAGAGGTGCGTCGCTATGGCTACACCTTC.

This clonotype has at least ten counts. This sequence joins TRBV2 and TRBJ2-2; the D is unclear. V was trimmed by 5 bases and J by 7 bases, leaving 14 bases between them. Germline V gene data show CDR1 as SNHLY and CDR2 as FYNNEI. The CDR3 runs to 14 residues. CDR3 in amino acids: CASSFVSVSGELFF. The CDR3 nucleotides are TGTGCCAGCAGTTTTGTCAGTGTGAGCGGGGAGCTGTTTTTT.

Many counts were recorded for this clonotype. The gene calls are TRBV5-1 and TRBJ2-7; D is ambiguous. V dropped 2 bases and J dropped 1 base, with 16 bases sitting between them. Germline CDR1 is SGHRS and CDR2 is YFSETQ. The CDR3 loop spans 16 amino acids. The CDR3 is CASSFNAADPSYEQYF. The DNA for the CDR3 is TGCGCCAGCAGCTTTAACGCCGCAGATCCTTCCTACGAGCAGTACTTC.

The chain has TRBV5-1 and TRBJ2-1; unclear D gene. The CDR3 is 17 residues long. CDR1 SGHRS and CDR2 YFSETQ come from the germline V gene. The V end lost 0 bases, the J end lost 6 bases, and 19 bases lay between the germline ends. The CDR3, as DNA: TGCGCCAGCAGCTTGGGTCAAGGAACGACCGTCCTCAATGAGCAGTTCTTC. Translated, it gives CASSLGQGTTVLNEQFF.

This clonotype was found many times. The chain uses TRBV7-9 and TRBJ1-2, with D possibly being TRBD1 (6 bases). Germline V gene sequence: CDR1 SEHNR, CDR2 FQNEAQ (reference sequence). The CDR3 sequence is 13 residues long. V lost 1 base and J 8 bases, leaving 11 bases between the germline ends. The CDR3 here is CASSLGGARGYTF. The CDR3 DNA reads TGTGCCAGCAGCTTAGGGGGGGCTAGAGGCTACACCTTC. Filled out from reference TRBV7-9 and TRBJ1-2, the complete variable domain reads DTGVSQNPRHKITKRGQNVTFRCDPISEHNRLYWYRQTLGQGPEFLTYFQNEAQLEKSRLLSDRFSAERPKGSFSTLEIQRTEQGDSAMYLCASSLGGARGYTFGSGTRLTVV.

This clonotype has a count of ten or more. The DNA for the CDR3 is TGTGCCTGGAGGGCCGACCGGACATTGGAAGCTTTCTTT. Encoded protein: CAWRADRTLEAFF. The chain uses TRBV30 and TRBJ1-1, with a weak D call TRBD1 (5 bases). V shed 3 bases and J shed 8 bases, with 16 bases lying between them. The length of the CDR3 is 13 residues. CDR1 is GTSNPN, CDR2 SVGIG, per germline (reference sequence).

With respect to this clonotype: A far larger clone is one base from this, pointing to a likely read error. The chain employs TRBV10-3 and TRBJ1-5, with D maybe TRBD1 (6 bases). Germline lookup yields CDR1 ENHRY and CDR2 SYGVKD. This CDR3 region has 14 residues. Deletions cut 3 bases from V and 7 bases from J, with 13 bases between. CDR3 region: CAISEGRGRQPQHF. In DNA, the CDR3 is TGTGCCATCAGTGAAGGCAGGGGTCGGCAGCCCCAGCATTTT.

Turning to this clonotype: This may arise from a read error, as a much more abundant clone is one base away. J is TRBJ1-2 and V is TRBV4-1; D is unresolved. The germline gives CDR1 MGHRA, CDR2 YSYEKL. The germline V and J ends were trimmed by 8 bases and 4 bases, with 14 bases remaining between them. This CDR3 spans 13 amino acids. As DNA, the CDR3 is TGCGCCAGCCCCGAACGGGGAGGCTATGGCTACACCTTC. Translating it yields CASPERGGYGYTF.

This clonotype occurred many times. V and J are TRBV11-2 and TRBJ2-7; D might be TRBD2 (6 bases). V was trimmed by 3 bases and J by 6 bases, leaving 12 bases between them. The CDR3 runs to 13 residues. Germline-derived CDR1 and CDR2 are SGHAT and FQNNGV. CDR3 bases: TGTGCCAGCAGCTTGCGTCGGGACTCCGAGCAGTACTTC. This codes for CASSLRRDSEQYF.

With regard to this clonotype: This sequence may be a read error, since a much larger clone differs from it by one base. CDR3 DNA: TGTGCCTGGAAACTAGGTCCTAGCTCCCACGAGCAGTACTTC. Residues: CAWKLGPSSHEQYF. V gene TRBV30 combines with J gene TRBJ2-7, with a tentative D call TRBD2 (5 bases). The CDR3 runs 14 residues. In germline, CDR1 is GTSNPN, CDR2 SVGIG (reference sequence).

This clonotype was counted many times. The V and J genes are TRBV19 and TRBJ1-2; weak D call: TRBD1 (6 bases). The V end lost 11 bases, the J end lost 7 bases, and 14 bases lay between the germline ends. The CDR3 has 11 residues. Germline V gene data show CDR1 as LNHDA and CDR2 as SQIVND (reference sequence). CDR3 amino acids: CAVQGLGGYTF. CDR3 coding DNA: TGTGCCGTCCAGGGGCTAGGTGGCTACACCTTC. Supplemented by reference TRBV19 and TRBJ1-2, the full variable domain reads DGGITQSPKYLFRKEGQNVTLSCEQNLNHDAMYWYRQDPGQGLRLIYYSQIVNDFQKGDIAEGYSVSREKKESFPLTVTSAQKNPTAFYLCAVQGLGGYTFGSGTRLTVV.

Comment on this clonotype: A far bigger clonotype differs at one base, so this is likely a read error. The genes are TRBV2 and TRBJ1-1; a possible D gene is TRBD1 (6 bases). Germline V gene lookup returns CDR1 SNHLY and CDR2 FYNNEI. The CDR3 is 15 residues long. DNA of the CDR3: TGTGCCAGCAGTGGGGAAGGGGGGGAAAACACTGAAGTTTTCTTT. Translation: CASSGEGGENTEVFF.

In its sample, this clonotype was seen many times. The CDR3: CASSLSHSGNTIYF. CDR3 nucleotide sequence: TGTGCCAGCAGTTTATCTCACTCTGGAAACACCATATATTTT. The V gene is TRBV28, the J gene TRBJ1-3; D call uncertain. CDR3 length equals 14 residues. V lost 1 base, J lost 0 bases, and 4 bases lay in between. Germline V gene data show CDR1 as MDHEN and CDR2 as SYDVKM.

With regard to this clonotype: A clone one base away is much larger, so this may be a read error. The rearrangement links TRBV3-1 to TRBJ2-3; possibly TRBD2 for D (5 bases). V lost 0 bases and J lost 4, with 20 bases in between. CDR3 length equals 18 residues. Germline CDR1 and CDR2: LGHDT and YNNKEL (reference sequence). The CDR3 loop is CASSQDRMTESSADTQYF. The CDR3 region has the DNA TGTGCCAGCAGCCAAGATCGCATGACGGAAAGTAGCGCAGATACGCAGTATTTT.

This clonotype was seen many times. The rearrangement uses TRBV18 and TRBJ1-2; 7 bases agree with TRBD1. This CDR3 is 15 amino acids long. Trimming cost V 4 bases and J 8 bases; bases outside gene matches: 13. CDR1 and CDR2 (germline): KGHSH, LQKENI. The chain's CDR3 is CASSLDRDNYEGYTF. DNA of the CDR3: TGTGCCAGCTCACTAGACAGGGACAATTATGAAGGCTACACCTTC.

The J gene is TRBJ2-3, the V gene TRBV11-3; TRBD2 might be the D (6 bases). CDR1 and CDR2 from the germline V gene are SGHNT and YENEEA. This CDR3 is built from 17 residues. Deletions cut 5 bases from V and 1 base from J, with 19 bases between. In nucleotides, the CDR3 is TGTGCCAGCAGCACCCGCCGGCGGAGGGCAGGCACAGATACGCAGTATTTT. Encoded protein: CASSTRRRRAGTDTQYF.

This clonotype was detected many times. The genes are TRBV6-1 and TRBJ2-3, with 8 bases matching TRBD1. After removal of 3 bases from V and 1 base from J, the junction contained 9 bases not matched to a gene. In germline, CDR1 is MNHNS, CDR2 SASEGT. The CDR3 sequence is 17 residues long. CDR3 in DNA: TGTGCCAGCAGTGACAGGACAGGGCCCAGGGGCACAGATACGCAGTATTTT. Translating it yields CASSDRTGPRGTDTQYF.